Presented here are 29 T cell receptor beta chains from one specimen sequenced in a study of Graves' ophthalmopathy and Graves' hyperthyroidism. RNA transcripts were the template, and TCR beta CDR3 regions were amplified from them. Amplification began with first-round RT-PCR using HTBI primers, then second-round multiplex PCR was performed. MiXCR, applied by TCRdb to the multiplex PCR reads, yields one record per CDR3 protein. The sample carries tens of thousands of distinct CDR3 sequences, approximately 52% recorded once. Sequences were obtained from peripheral blood. Source of these receptors: an adult man with Graves' ophthalmopathy.

Note on this clonotype: One end of the junction is discordant with germline, which a read error may explain. This rearrangement joins TRBV24-1 to TRBJ1-1; D possibly corresponds to TRBD1 (5 bases). The CDR3 consists of 23 residues. From germline, CDR1 is KGHDR and CDR2 SFDVKD. This CDR3 is CATIDPSQYRYDTLLRGDTEAFF. CDR3 nucleotides: TGTGCCACCATTGATCCTTCTCAATACCGGTATGACACTTTACTTAGAGGGGACACTGAAGCTTTCTTT.

This clonotype was counted at least ten times. The chain is built from TRBV14 and TRBJ2-7; 10 bases are a match to TRBD1. Germline CDR1 is SGHDN and CDR2 is FVKESK. The CDR3 is 15 residues long. J gave up 6 bases and V 3 bases, and 8 bases lay outside the gene matches. The CDR3 region has the DNA TGTGCCAGCAGCCAGGACGACAGGGGGCGGTCCGAGCAGTACGTC. It encodes CASSQDDRGRSEQYV.

In this sample, this clonotype turned up many times. This chain's CDR3 is CATSREPPREREFYEQYF. The CDR3 DNA reads TGTGCCACCAGCAGAGAACCTCCAAGGGAGCGGGAGTTCTACGAGCAGTACTTC. V gene TRBV15 combines with J gene TRBJ2-7; 8 bases align to TRBD2. Unmatched junction bases numbered 13, after V lost 0 bases and J lost 3 bases. The CDR3 contains 18 residues. The germline gives CDR1 LNHNV, CDR2 YYDKDF (reference sequence).

This chain joins TRBV5-1 and TRBJ2-2; 7 bases are shared with TRBD1. Germline assignment: CDR1 SGHRS and CDR2 YFSETQ. Trimming at V came to 0 bases and at J to 7 bases, leaving 6 bases not matched to a gene. The CDR3 has 15 residues. The CDR3 is CASSLEGGVGGELFF. For the CDR3, the DNA is TGCGCCAGCAGCTTGGAAGGGGGCGTCGGCGGGGAGCTGTTTTTT.

The rearrangement uses TRBV19 and TRBJ2-1; no firm D call. V lost 3 bases, J lost 8 bases, and 17 bases lay in between. This CDR3 is built from 15 residues. Looked up from germline, CDR1 is LNHDA and CDR2 is SQIVND (reference sequence). The CDR3 sequence is CASSISRMYDDEQFF. The CDR3 coding sequence is TGTGCCAGTAGTATCTCTAGAATGTACGACGATGAGCAGTTCTTC.

This clonotype was observed at least ten times. This chain links TRBV7-8 with TRBJ1-1; unclear D gene. CDR1 is SGHVS and CDR2 is FQNEAQ in the germline V gene. There are 14 residues in the CDR3. V gave up 1 base and J gave up 4 bases, with 10 bases separating them. CDR3 loop: CASSLGTVSTEAFF. The CDR3 DNA is TGTGCCAGCAGCTTAGGGACGGTATCCACTGAAGCTTTCTTT.

This clonotype was found many times. The J gene is TRBJ2-1, the V gene TRBV19; either TRBD1 or TRBD2 may fit D (5 bases each). Germline CDR1 and CDR2: LNHDA and SQIVND (reference sequence). This CDR3 region has 13 residues. Trimming removed 5 bases at V and 6 bases at J, with 11 bases between. As DNA, the CDR3 is TGTGCCAGTAGTCCAGGGACCATCAATGAGCAGTTCTTC. Translated, it gives CASSPGTINEQFF. The complete variable domain, with remaining parts taken from reference TRBV19 and TRBJ2-1, reads DGGITQSPKYLFRKEGQNVTLSCEQNLNHDAMYWYRQDPGQGLRLIYYSQIVNDFQKGDIAEGYSVSREKKESFPLTVTSAQKNPTAFYLCASSPGTINEQFFGPGTRLTVL.

The chain combines TRBV7-9 with TRBJ2-3; weak D call: TRBD2 (6 bases). This CDR3 contains 15 residues. Trimming left V 5 bases short and J 4 bases short, with 16 bases between. CDR1 is SEHNR and CDR2 is FQNEAQ in the germline V gene (reference sequence). The CDR3: CASSRGGFSADTQYF. As DNA, the CDR3 is TGTGCCAGCAGCCGCGGAGGGTTTTCCGCAGATACGCAGTATTTT.

As concerns this clonotype: At one end, the junction sequence differs from germline, possibly due to a read error. The rearrangement links TRBV18 to TRBJ2-5, with 10 bases matching TRBD2. This CDR3 is 16 amino acids long. Germline V lookup: CDR1 KGHSH, CDR2 LQKENI. The CDR3 loop is CASSPPGLAFQGTQYF. The DNA for the CDR3 is TGTGCCAGCTCACCACCGGGACTAGCGTTTCAAGGGACCCAGTACTTC.

There are a few counts of this clonotype. The chain links TRBV20-1 to TRBJ2-7; TRBD1 or TRBD2 may be the D gene (6 bases each). Germline CDR1 and CDR2: DFQATT and SNEGSKA (reference sequence). The CDR3 has 14 amino acids. Trimming removed 0 bases from V and 4 bases from J, with 13 bases in between. CDR3 in DNA: TGCAGTGCTAGAGAGCCGGGGGCGTATTACGAGCAGTACTTC. Translation gives CSAREPGAYYEQYF.

The chain links TRBV7-9 to TRBJ2-7; no firm D call. This CDR3 has 14 residues. V lost 5 bases and J lost 3, with 14 bases in between. Germline CDR1 is SEHNR and CDR2 is FQNEAQ (reference sequence). The DNA of the CDR3 is TGTGCCAGCAGCCCGAACCGTGGGCACTACGAGCAGTACTTC. As protein: CASSPNRGHYEQYF.

This clonotype was counted many times. V is TRBV9 and J is TRBJ2-1; tentatively, D is TRBD1 (6 bases). Germline CDR1 and CDR2: SGDLS and YYNGEE. Trimming left V 0 bases short and J 9 bases short, with 16 bases between. The CDR3 extends over 15 amino acids. CDR3 sequence reads: CASSVGSGASSEQFF. The CDR3 DNA follows: TGTGCCAGCAGCGTAGGATCAGGGGCCTCTTCTGAGCAGTTCTTC. Full variable domain (missing parts from reference TRBV9 and TRBJ2-1): DSGVTQTPKHLITATGQRVTLRCSPRSGDLSVYWYQQSLDQGLQFLIQYYNGEERAKGNILERFSAQQFPDLHSELNLSSLELGDSALYFCASSVGSGASSEQFFGPGTRLTVL.

The chain recombines TRBV7-8 with TRBJ1-6; D possibly corresponds to TRBD1 (5 bases). This CDR3 region has 17 residues. Between the trimmed V and J ends, which lost 6 bases and 2 bases, there was a span of 17 bases. Germline V lookup: CDR1 SGHVS, CDR2 FQNEAQ. Here the CDR3 DNA reads TGTGCCAGCAGTCAGAGAGGGGTGAGGACCTATAATTCACCCCTCCACTTT. Residues: CASSQRGVRTYNSPLHF.

The J gene is TRBJ2-1, the V gene TRBV19, with 13 bases matching TRBD2. The CDR3 is made up of 14 amino acids. The germline V gene has CDR1 LNHDA and CDR2 SQIVND (reference sequence). With 2 bases clipped from V and 12 bases from J, the junction kept 4 bases outside the gene matches. CDR3 nucleotides: TGTGCCAGTAGTATATACGGGACTAGCGGGATGCAGTTCTTC. Translation gives CASSIYGTSGMQFF.

The V gene is TRBV7-9, the J gene TRBJ2-5; the match to TRBD2 covers 9 bases. The CDR3 loop spans 18 amino acids. Germline V gives CDR1 SEHNR, CDR2 FQNEAQ (reference sequence). The V gene end was trimmed by 2 bases and the J gene end by 7 bases; junction bases not matched to a gene: 17. The CDR3 DNA sequence: TGTGCCAGCAGCTTAAGGGCGCAGGGGCTAGCGGGATATGGGACCCAGTACTTC. Translation: CASSLRAQGLAGYGTQYF.

The chain carries TRBV6-1 and TRBJ2-3, with D possibly TRBD1 on 6 matching bases. Germline CDR1 and CDR2: MNHNS and SASEGT. Trimming stripped 6 bases from V and 11 bases from J, with 15 bases between. There are 12 residues in the CDR3. The CDR3 DNA sequence: TGTGCCAGCAGACAGGGATACAATGAGCAGTATTTT. Protein: CASRQGYNEQYF.

A remark on this clonotype: Being one base from a much bigger clone, this may be a read error. V and J are TRBV11-1 and TRBJ1-2, with D perhaps TRBD1 (6 bases). The V and J ends lost 5 bases and 6 bases respectively, with 13 bases between them. Germline loops: CDR1 SGHAT, CDR2 FQDESV (reference sequence). The CDR3 runs to 13 residues. The CDR3 DNA sequence: TGTGCCAGCAGCCCCGGGCGGGGGCATGGCTACACCTTC. It translates to CASSPGRGHGYTF.

The chain recombines TRBV2 with TRBJ1-2, with 8 bases fitting TRBD1. V dropped 3 bases and J dropped 3; count of bases not matched to a gene: 9. The CDR3 is 16 residues long. Germline CDR1 reads SNHLY; CDR2 reads FYNNEI. The CDR3 DNA is TGTGCCAGCAGTGATGAAGTCACAGGGGGGGACTATGGCTACACCTTC. Translation gives CASSDEVTGGDYGYTF. The entire variable domain, with the rest obtained from reference TRBV2 and TRBJ1-2, is as follows: EPEVTQTPSHQVTQMGQEVILRCVPISNHLYFYWYRQILGQKVEFLVSFYNNEISEKSEIFDDQFSVERPDGSNFTLKIRSTKLEDSAMYFCASSDEVTGGDYGYTFGSGTRLTVV.

The chain joins TRBV6-5 to TRBJ2-2; D possibly corresponds to TRBD1 (6 bases). The V end was cut by 7 bases, the J end by 2 bases, with 14 bases between. The germline gives CDR1 MNHEY, CDR2 SVGAGI. The CDR3 length is 15 residues. This chain's CDR3 is CASTLRTDNTGELFF. The CDR3 DNA reads TGTGCCAGCACCCTTAGGACAGACAACACCGGGGAGCTGTTTTTT.

The count of this clonotype is one. J is TRBJ2-7 and V is TRBV4-3, with D perhaps matching TRBD2 (6 bases). Trimming took off 3 bases at V and 0 bases at J, with 12 bases between the two ends. This CDR3 comprises 15 residues. CDR1 and CDR2 from the germline V gene are LGHNA and YSLEER. The CDR3 reads CASSHARDSSYEQYF. As DNA, the CDR3 is TGCGCCAGCAGCCATGCCCGGGACTCCTCCTACGAGCAGTACTTC.

In regard to this clonotype: This may stem from a read error, because a much larger clone lies one nucleotide away. V is TRBV5-8 and J is TRBJ2-1; 7 bases match TRBD1. This CDR3 spans 14 amino acids. Unmatched junction bases numbered 5, after V lost 2 bases and J lost 6 bases. The germline V gene encodes CDR1 SGHTS and CDR2 YDEGEE. As DNA, the CDR3 is TGTGCCAGCAGCTTTTCGGACAGGCCCAATGAGCAGTTCTTC. It specifies CASSFSDRPNEQFF.

The V and J genes are TRBV2 and TRBJ2-3; the match to TRBD2 covers 8 bases. The length of the CDR3 is 18 residues. Germline CDR1 SNHLY, CDR2 FYNNEI. V lost 6 bases and J lost 0; bases outside the gene matches: 14. The CDR3 loop reads CASSEASGSTHSTDTQYF. CDR3 in DNA: TGTGCCAGCAGCGAGGCCAGCGGGAGCACCCATAGCACAGATACGCAGTATTTT.

The chain joins TRBV20-1 to TRBJ2-7; 9 nucleotides line up with TRBD1. V dropped 2 bases and J dropped 2; count of bases not matched to a gene: 4. The CDR3 runs 14 residues. Germline-derived CDR1 and CDR2 are DFQATT and SNEGSKA (reference sequence). CDR3 in DNA: TGCAGTGCTAGATCCGGGACAGGGACCTACGAGCAGTACTTC. Protein product: CSARSGTGTYEQYF.

As to this clonotype: Mismatch with germline at one junction end may stem from a read error. The V and J genes are TRBV4-2 and TRBJ2-5; D unresolved. This CDR3 has 14 residues. Looked up from germline, CDR1 is LGHNA and CDR2 is YNFKEQ. The CDR3 coding sequence is TGTGCCAACAGCCAGGAGCTAAGGGCGGAGACCCAGTACTTC. It yields the protein CANSQELRAETQYF.

Concerning this clonotype: A clone one base away is much larger, so this may be a read error. The V gene is TRBV6-5, the J gene TRBJ2-4, with a tentative D call TRBD2 (7 bases). Germline V gene lookup returns CDR1 MNHEY and CDR2 SVGAGI. This CDR3 spans 14 amino acids. The CDR3 nucleotides read TGTGCCAGCAGTTACGGGGGGGCCAAAAACAGTCAGTACTTC. Translating it yields CASSYGGAKNSQYF.

This clonotype showed up many times. V and J are TRBV18 and TRBJ2-7, with D possibly TRBD2 on 6 matching bases. The CDR3 is 16 residues long. Germline V lookup: CDR1 KGHSH, CDR2 LQKENI. The germline V and J ends were trimmed by 0 bases and 0 bases, with 12 bases remaining between them. DNA of the CDR3: TGTGCCAGCTCACCACCGGCGGCGGAGGGCTCCTACGAGCAGTACTTC. The encoded protein is CASSPPAAEGSYEQYF.

The chain links TRBV20-1 to TRBJ1-2; 9 nucleotides align to TRBD1. V trimming: 5 bases; J trimming: 5 bases; junction bases outside the gene matches: 15. The CDR3 is 16 residues long. Looked up from germline, CDR1 is DFQATT and CDR2 is SNEGSKA (reference sequence). The CDR3, as DNA: TGCAGTGCTTCCGGGACAGGGTCGAGAGCCACTTATGGCTACACCTTC. Translated, it gives CSASGTGSRATYGYTF.

This clonotype ranks as medium-sized. The rearrangement uses TRBV7-3 and TRBJ2-5; D uncertain. CDR3 size: 13 residues. In germline, CDR1 is SGHTA, CDR2 FQGTGA. V gave up 0 bases and J gave up 5 bases, with 7 bases separating them. The CDR3: CASSLTMGETQYF. CDR3 bases: TGTGCCAGCAGCTTAACGATGGGTGAGACCCAGTACTTC.

The chain recombines TRBV20-1 with TRBJ1-1; 10 nucleotides line up with TRBD1. The CDR3 contains 14 residues. Trimming took 3 bases from V and 4 from J; bases not matched to a gene: 5. Germline values: CDR1 DFQATT, CDR2 SNEGSKA (reference sequence). The CDR3 nucleotides read TGCAGTGCTAGGGGGACAGGGGTTAGCACTGAAGCTTTCTTT. It encodes CSARGTGVSTEAFF.